Here is one T cell receptor (beta chain) with its context. The data derive from a study of OX40 agonist ivuxolimab in advanced cancers. Per germline, CDR1 MDHEN and CDR2 SYDVKM. V shed 5 bases and J shed 7 bases, with 21 bases lying between them. This CDR3 has 16 residues. This table comes from immunoSEQ multiplex PCR, and its TCRdb copy is limited to in-frame clones, with some not included. The table records fewer than 65,000 clones, around nine tenths of them present only once. The sample was CD4+ or CD8+ T cells sorted from blood, taken in a trial of the OX40 agonist ivuxolimab. This TCR came from an adult with an advanced solid tumor such as melanoma, head and neck, liver or kidney cancer. This rearrangement joins TRBV28 to TRBJ1-5; unclear D gene. Written as DNA, the CDR3 is TGTGCCAGCAGTGTGCATTCTCTGGGATTTCAGCAGCCCCAGCATTTT. It is translated as CASSVHSLGFQQPQHF.